This TCR beta chain was profiled in a study of PD-1 blockade in classical Hodgkin lymphoma. Sequencing used immunoSEQ multiplex PCR; TCRdb keeps in-frame clones, though not all of them. The table includes 27,000 or so clones, about 72% detected once. Indicated time point: cycle 4 day 1 (C4D1), after less than 7 weeks of nivolumab. The patients all showed relapse after autologous stem cell transplantation, while their brentuximab vedotin exposure varied. This clone was counted a single time. The CDR3 extends over 15 amino acids. Germline V gene lookup returns CDR1 MDHEN and CDR2 SYDVKM. V dropped 4 bases and J dropped 4 bases, with 16 bases sitting between them.

This specimen was peripheral blood mononuclear cells (PBMCs), taken before the fourth cycle of nivolumab. The V gene is TRBV28, the J gene TRBJ1-2, with D uncertain. This sequence originates from a human donor with classical Hodgkin lymphoma. The CDR3 sequence is CASSSPAPDLYGYTF. In DNA form, the CDR3 reads TGTGCCAGCAGTTCCCCTGCTCCGGATCTCTATGGCTACACCTTC.